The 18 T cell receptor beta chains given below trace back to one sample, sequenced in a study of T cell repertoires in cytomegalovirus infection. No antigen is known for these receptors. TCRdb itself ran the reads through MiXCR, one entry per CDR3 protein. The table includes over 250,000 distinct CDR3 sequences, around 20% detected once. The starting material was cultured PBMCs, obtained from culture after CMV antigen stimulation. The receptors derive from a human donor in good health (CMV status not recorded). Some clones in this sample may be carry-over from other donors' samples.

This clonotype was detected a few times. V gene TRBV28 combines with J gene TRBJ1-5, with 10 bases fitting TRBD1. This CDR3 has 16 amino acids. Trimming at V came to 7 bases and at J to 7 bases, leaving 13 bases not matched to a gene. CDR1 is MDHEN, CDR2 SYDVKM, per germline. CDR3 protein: CASTATGGRHRQPQHF. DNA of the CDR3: TGTGCCAGCACTGCGACAGGGGGCCGCCATCGGCAGCCCCAGCATTTT.

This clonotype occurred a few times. CDR3 in amino acids: CASSLCTSGRMDYEQYV. The DNA of the CDR3 is TGTGCCAGCAGTTTATGCACCAGCGGGAGAATGGACTACGAGCAGTACGTC. The chain combines TRBV28 with TRBJ2-7, with TRBD2 matching over 8 bases. This CDR3 region has 17 residues. Germline V gene sequence: CDR1 MDHEN, CDR2 SYDVKM. The ends lost 0 bases at V and 3 bases at J; junction bases unmatched: 10.

The CDR3 sequence is CAWSTDREVEQFF. DNA of the CDR3: TGTGCCTGGAGCACCGACAGGGAGGTTGAGCAGTTCTTC. This chain uses TRBV30 with TRBJ2-1; D might be TRBD1 (7 bases). CDR1 and CDR2 from the germline V gene are GTSNPN and SVGIG (reference sequence). V was clipped by 3 bases and J by 9 bases, with 15 bases between them. The CDR3 runs 13 residues.

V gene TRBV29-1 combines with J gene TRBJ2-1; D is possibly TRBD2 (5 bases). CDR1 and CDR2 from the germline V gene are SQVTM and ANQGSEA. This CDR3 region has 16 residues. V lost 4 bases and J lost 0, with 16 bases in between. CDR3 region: CSVGSKRGSSYNEQFF. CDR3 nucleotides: TGCAGCGTTGGAAGTAAACGGGGATCCTCCTACAATGAGCAGTTCTTC.

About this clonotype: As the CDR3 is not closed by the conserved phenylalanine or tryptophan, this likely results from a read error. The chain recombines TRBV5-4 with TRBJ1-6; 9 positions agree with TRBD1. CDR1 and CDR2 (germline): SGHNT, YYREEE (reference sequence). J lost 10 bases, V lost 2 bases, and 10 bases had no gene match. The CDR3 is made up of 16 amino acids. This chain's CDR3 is CASSFPTGQGGSPLHL. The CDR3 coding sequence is TGTGCCAGCAGCTTTCCGACGGGACAGGGAGGCTCACCCCTCCACTTG.

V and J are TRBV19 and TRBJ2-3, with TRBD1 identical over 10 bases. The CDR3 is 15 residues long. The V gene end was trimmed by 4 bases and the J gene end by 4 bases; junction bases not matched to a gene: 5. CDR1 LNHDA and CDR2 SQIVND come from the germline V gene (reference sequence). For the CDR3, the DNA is TGTGCCAGTAGTAGGCGACAGGGGGCTTCAGATACGCAGTATTTT. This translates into CASSRRQGASDTQYF.

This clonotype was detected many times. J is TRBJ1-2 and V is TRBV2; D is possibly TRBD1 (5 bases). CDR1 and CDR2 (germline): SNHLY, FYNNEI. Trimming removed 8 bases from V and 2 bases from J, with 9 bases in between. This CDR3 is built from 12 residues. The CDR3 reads CASVRDNYGYTF. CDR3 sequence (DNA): TGTGCCAGCGTCAGGGACAACTATGGCTACACCTTC. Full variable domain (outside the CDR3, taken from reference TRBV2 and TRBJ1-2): EPEVTQTPSHQVTQMGQEVILRCVPISNHLYFYWYRQILGQKVEFLVSFYNNEISEKSEIFDDQFSVERPDGSNFTLKIRSTKLEDSAMYFCASVRDNYGYTFGSGTRLTVV.

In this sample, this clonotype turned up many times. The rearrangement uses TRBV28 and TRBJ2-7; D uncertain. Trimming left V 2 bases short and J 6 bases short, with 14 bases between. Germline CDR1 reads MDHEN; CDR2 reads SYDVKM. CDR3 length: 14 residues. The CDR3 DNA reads TGTGCCAGCAGTTTAGGATTCCTTAGGCCCGAGCAGTACTTC. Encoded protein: CASSLGFLRPEQYF.

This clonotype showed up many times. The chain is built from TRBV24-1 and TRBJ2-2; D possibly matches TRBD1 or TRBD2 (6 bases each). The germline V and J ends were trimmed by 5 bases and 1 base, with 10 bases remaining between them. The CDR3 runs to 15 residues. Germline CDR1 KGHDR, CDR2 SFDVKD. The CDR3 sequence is CATSGRGLNTGELFF. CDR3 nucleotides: TGTGCCACCAGTGGTCGGGGGCTGAACACCGGGGAGCTGTTTTTT.

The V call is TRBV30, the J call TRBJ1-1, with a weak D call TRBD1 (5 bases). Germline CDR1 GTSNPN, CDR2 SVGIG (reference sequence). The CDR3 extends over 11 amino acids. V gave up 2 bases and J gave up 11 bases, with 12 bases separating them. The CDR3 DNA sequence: TGTGCCTGGAGTCGAGACAGAATGGCTTTCTTT. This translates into CAWSRDRMAFF.

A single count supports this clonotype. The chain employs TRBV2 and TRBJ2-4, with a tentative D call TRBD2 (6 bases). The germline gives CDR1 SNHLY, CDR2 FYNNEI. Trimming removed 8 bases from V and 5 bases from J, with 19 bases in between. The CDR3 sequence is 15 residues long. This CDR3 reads CASRLLEGLENIQYF. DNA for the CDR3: TGTGCCAGCCGGTTGCTGGAGGGCCTGGAAAACATTCAGTACTTC.

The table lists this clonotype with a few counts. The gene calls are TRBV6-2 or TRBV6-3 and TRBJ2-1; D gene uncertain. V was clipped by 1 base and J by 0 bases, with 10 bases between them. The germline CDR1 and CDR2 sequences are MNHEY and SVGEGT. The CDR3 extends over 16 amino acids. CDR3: CASSYWARSSYNEQFF. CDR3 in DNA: TGTGCCAGCAGTTACTGGGCTAGGAGCTCCTACAATGAGCAGTTCTTC.

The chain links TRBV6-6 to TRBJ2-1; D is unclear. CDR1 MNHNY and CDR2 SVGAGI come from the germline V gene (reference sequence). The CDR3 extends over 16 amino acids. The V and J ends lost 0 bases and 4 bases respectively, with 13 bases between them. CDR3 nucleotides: TGTGCCAGCAGTTACTCTCCAAACCGCCCTTACAATGAGCAGTTCTTC. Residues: CASSYSPNRPYNEQFF.

The CDR3 region has the DNA TGTGCCAGCAGTTGGAGGACAGGCTCCTACGAGCAGTACTTC. Protein: CASSWRTGSYEQYF. The chain couples TRBV6-2 or TRBV6-3 to TRBJ2-7, with 7 bases identical to TRBD1. V shed 4 bases and J 0 bases; nucleotides not matched to a gene: 3. CDR1 is MNHEY and CDR2 is SVGEGT in the germline V gene. The CDR3 is 14 amino acids.

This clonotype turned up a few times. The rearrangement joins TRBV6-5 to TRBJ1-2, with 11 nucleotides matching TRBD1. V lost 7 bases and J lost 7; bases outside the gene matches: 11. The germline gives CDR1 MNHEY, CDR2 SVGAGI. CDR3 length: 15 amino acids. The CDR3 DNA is TGTGCCAGCAATAGGGCCGGGACAGGGGGGACTGGCTACACCTTC. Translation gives CASNRAGTGGTGYTF.

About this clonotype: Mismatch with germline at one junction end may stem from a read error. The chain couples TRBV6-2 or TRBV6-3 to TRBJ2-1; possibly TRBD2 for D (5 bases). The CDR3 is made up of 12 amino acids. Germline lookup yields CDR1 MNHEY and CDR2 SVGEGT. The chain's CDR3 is CANSYGGGEQFF. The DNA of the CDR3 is TGTGCCAACAGTTACGGAGGCGGGGAGCAGTTCTTC.

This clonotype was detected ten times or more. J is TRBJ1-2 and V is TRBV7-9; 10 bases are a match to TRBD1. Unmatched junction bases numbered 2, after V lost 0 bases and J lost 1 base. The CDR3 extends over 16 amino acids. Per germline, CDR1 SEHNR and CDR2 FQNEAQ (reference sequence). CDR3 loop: CASSLAGTGDNYGYTF. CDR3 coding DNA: TGTGCCAGCAGCTTAGCAGGGACAGGGGATAACTATGGCTACACCTTC.

CDR3 in amino acids: CASRTWRESDTQYF. The CDR3 DNA reads TGTGCCAGCAGGACATGGCGGGAGTCAGATACGCAGTATTTT. The rearrangement joins TRBV2 to TRBJ2-3, with 7 bases lining up with TRBD2. The V gene end was trimmed by 6 bases and the J gene end by 4 bases; junction bases not matched to a gene: 7. The CDR3 sequence is 14 residues long. Looked up from germline, CDR1 is SNHLY and CDR2 is FYNNEI.